This is a list of T cell receptor beta chains from one sample in a study of blood T cell repertoires in COVID-19. Some clones are missing from TCRdb's copy, which holds only in-frame ones; the method was immunoSEQ multiplex PCR. Here the sample spans fewer than 150,000 clones, 75% to 90% being singletons. The sample taken for sequencing was PBMCs or T cells enriched from blood (not recorded which). The source is a man in his forties or fifties in a cohort exposed to, infected with or recovered from COVID-19 (not recorded which). Both conserved end residues are part of each CDR3. The order of the fields is J gene, D gene, V gene, CDR3 protein, CDR3 DNA. D genes are given only for firm matches.

TRBJ2-3,TRBD2,TRBV7-2,CASGSKRGEDDTQYF,TGTGCCAGCGGATCGAAGCGGGGGGAGGACGATACGCAGTATTTT
TRBJ1-1,TRBD1,TRBV7-9,CATAPQGDTEAFF,TGTGCCACCGCCCCGCAGGGGGATACTGAAGCTTTCTTT
TRBJ1-2,.,TRBV7-9,CASSLGKNYGYTF,TGTGCCAGCAGCTTGGGCAAAAACTATGGCTACACCTTC
TRBJ1-1,.,TRBV5-6,CASSLGALNTEAFF,TGTGCCAGCAGCTTGGGGGCCTTAAACACTGAAGCTTTCTTT
TRBJ2-7,TRBD2,TRBV5-4,CASSSELAGQYF,TGTGCCAGCAGCTCCGAACTAGCGGGGCAGTACTTC
TRBJ1-2,.,TRBV5-1,CASSPQDANYGYTF,TGCGCCAGCAGTCCACAGGACGCTAACTATGGCTACACCTTC
TRBJ2-5,.,TRBV9,CASSVYGRETQYF,TGTGCCAGCAGCGTATATGGGAGAGAGACCCAGTACTTC
TRBJ1-5,TRBD1,TRBV18,CASSMGQNSNQPQHF,TGTGCCAGCTCTATGGGACAGAACAGCAATCAGCCCCAGCATTTT
TRBJ2-7,TRBD2,TRBV28,CASSFGSGYSYEQYF,TGTGCCAGCAGTTTCGGTAGCGGGTACTCCTACGAGCAGTACTTC
TRBJ2-3,.,TRBV27,CASTPEAASSSTDTQYF,TGTGCCAGCACCCCCGAGGCAGCTTCATCTAGCACAGATACGCAGTATTTT
TRBJ2-6,.,TRBV5-1,CASWDSRASGANVLTF,TGCGCCAGCTGGGACTCCCGAGCCTCTGGGGCCAACGTCCTGACTTTC
TRBJ2-4,TRBD2,TRBV25-1,CATSRGLAGLLAKNIQYF,TGTGCCACTTCGCGGGGTCTAGCGGGACTACTAGCCAAAAACATTCAGTACTTC
TRBJ1-1,TRBD1,TRBV15,CATSRGDGQGSEAFF,TGTGCCACCAGCAGAGGTGACGGACAGGGGAGTGAAGCTTTCTTT
TRBJ2-1,TRBD2,TRBV6-5,CASSPSGPGKFF,TGTGCCAGCAGTCCTAGCGGGCCTGGGAAGTTCTTC
TRBJ1-2,.,TRBV29-1,CSAGQTGYGYTF,TGCAGCGCCGGACAGACGGGCTATGGCTACACCTTC
TRBJ1-3,.,TRBV6-5,CASSPLLSGNTIYF,TGTGCCAGCAGTCCTCTACTCTCTGGAAACACCATATATTTT